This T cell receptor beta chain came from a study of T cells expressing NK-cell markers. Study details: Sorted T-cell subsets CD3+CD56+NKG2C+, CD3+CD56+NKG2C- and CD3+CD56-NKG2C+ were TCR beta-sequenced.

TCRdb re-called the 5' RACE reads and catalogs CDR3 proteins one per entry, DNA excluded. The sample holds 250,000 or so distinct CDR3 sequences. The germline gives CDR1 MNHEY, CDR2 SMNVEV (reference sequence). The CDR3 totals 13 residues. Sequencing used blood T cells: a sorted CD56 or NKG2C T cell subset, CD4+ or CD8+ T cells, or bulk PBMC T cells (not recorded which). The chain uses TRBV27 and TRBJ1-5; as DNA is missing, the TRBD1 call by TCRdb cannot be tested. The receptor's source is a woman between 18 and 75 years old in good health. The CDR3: CASSSNPRGTQHF.